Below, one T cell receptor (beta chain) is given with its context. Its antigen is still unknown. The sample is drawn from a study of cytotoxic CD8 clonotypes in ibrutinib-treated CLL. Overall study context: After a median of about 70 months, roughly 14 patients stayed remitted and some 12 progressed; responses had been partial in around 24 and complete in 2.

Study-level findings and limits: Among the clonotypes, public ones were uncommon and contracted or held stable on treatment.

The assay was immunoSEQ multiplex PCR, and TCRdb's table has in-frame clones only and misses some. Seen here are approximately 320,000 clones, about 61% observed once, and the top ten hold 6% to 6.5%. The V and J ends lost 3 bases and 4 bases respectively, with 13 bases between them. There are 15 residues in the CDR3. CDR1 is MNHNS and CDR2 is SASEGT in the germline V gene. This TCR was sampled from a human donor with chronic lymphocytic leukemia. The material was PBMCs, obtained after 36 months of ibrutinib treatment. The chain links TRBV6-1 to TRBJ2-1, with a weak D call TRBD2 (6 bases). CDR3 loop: CASSEVSGLYNEQFF. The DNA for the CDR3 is TGTGCCAGCAGTGAGGTGAGCGGGTTGTACAATGAGCAGTTCTTC.